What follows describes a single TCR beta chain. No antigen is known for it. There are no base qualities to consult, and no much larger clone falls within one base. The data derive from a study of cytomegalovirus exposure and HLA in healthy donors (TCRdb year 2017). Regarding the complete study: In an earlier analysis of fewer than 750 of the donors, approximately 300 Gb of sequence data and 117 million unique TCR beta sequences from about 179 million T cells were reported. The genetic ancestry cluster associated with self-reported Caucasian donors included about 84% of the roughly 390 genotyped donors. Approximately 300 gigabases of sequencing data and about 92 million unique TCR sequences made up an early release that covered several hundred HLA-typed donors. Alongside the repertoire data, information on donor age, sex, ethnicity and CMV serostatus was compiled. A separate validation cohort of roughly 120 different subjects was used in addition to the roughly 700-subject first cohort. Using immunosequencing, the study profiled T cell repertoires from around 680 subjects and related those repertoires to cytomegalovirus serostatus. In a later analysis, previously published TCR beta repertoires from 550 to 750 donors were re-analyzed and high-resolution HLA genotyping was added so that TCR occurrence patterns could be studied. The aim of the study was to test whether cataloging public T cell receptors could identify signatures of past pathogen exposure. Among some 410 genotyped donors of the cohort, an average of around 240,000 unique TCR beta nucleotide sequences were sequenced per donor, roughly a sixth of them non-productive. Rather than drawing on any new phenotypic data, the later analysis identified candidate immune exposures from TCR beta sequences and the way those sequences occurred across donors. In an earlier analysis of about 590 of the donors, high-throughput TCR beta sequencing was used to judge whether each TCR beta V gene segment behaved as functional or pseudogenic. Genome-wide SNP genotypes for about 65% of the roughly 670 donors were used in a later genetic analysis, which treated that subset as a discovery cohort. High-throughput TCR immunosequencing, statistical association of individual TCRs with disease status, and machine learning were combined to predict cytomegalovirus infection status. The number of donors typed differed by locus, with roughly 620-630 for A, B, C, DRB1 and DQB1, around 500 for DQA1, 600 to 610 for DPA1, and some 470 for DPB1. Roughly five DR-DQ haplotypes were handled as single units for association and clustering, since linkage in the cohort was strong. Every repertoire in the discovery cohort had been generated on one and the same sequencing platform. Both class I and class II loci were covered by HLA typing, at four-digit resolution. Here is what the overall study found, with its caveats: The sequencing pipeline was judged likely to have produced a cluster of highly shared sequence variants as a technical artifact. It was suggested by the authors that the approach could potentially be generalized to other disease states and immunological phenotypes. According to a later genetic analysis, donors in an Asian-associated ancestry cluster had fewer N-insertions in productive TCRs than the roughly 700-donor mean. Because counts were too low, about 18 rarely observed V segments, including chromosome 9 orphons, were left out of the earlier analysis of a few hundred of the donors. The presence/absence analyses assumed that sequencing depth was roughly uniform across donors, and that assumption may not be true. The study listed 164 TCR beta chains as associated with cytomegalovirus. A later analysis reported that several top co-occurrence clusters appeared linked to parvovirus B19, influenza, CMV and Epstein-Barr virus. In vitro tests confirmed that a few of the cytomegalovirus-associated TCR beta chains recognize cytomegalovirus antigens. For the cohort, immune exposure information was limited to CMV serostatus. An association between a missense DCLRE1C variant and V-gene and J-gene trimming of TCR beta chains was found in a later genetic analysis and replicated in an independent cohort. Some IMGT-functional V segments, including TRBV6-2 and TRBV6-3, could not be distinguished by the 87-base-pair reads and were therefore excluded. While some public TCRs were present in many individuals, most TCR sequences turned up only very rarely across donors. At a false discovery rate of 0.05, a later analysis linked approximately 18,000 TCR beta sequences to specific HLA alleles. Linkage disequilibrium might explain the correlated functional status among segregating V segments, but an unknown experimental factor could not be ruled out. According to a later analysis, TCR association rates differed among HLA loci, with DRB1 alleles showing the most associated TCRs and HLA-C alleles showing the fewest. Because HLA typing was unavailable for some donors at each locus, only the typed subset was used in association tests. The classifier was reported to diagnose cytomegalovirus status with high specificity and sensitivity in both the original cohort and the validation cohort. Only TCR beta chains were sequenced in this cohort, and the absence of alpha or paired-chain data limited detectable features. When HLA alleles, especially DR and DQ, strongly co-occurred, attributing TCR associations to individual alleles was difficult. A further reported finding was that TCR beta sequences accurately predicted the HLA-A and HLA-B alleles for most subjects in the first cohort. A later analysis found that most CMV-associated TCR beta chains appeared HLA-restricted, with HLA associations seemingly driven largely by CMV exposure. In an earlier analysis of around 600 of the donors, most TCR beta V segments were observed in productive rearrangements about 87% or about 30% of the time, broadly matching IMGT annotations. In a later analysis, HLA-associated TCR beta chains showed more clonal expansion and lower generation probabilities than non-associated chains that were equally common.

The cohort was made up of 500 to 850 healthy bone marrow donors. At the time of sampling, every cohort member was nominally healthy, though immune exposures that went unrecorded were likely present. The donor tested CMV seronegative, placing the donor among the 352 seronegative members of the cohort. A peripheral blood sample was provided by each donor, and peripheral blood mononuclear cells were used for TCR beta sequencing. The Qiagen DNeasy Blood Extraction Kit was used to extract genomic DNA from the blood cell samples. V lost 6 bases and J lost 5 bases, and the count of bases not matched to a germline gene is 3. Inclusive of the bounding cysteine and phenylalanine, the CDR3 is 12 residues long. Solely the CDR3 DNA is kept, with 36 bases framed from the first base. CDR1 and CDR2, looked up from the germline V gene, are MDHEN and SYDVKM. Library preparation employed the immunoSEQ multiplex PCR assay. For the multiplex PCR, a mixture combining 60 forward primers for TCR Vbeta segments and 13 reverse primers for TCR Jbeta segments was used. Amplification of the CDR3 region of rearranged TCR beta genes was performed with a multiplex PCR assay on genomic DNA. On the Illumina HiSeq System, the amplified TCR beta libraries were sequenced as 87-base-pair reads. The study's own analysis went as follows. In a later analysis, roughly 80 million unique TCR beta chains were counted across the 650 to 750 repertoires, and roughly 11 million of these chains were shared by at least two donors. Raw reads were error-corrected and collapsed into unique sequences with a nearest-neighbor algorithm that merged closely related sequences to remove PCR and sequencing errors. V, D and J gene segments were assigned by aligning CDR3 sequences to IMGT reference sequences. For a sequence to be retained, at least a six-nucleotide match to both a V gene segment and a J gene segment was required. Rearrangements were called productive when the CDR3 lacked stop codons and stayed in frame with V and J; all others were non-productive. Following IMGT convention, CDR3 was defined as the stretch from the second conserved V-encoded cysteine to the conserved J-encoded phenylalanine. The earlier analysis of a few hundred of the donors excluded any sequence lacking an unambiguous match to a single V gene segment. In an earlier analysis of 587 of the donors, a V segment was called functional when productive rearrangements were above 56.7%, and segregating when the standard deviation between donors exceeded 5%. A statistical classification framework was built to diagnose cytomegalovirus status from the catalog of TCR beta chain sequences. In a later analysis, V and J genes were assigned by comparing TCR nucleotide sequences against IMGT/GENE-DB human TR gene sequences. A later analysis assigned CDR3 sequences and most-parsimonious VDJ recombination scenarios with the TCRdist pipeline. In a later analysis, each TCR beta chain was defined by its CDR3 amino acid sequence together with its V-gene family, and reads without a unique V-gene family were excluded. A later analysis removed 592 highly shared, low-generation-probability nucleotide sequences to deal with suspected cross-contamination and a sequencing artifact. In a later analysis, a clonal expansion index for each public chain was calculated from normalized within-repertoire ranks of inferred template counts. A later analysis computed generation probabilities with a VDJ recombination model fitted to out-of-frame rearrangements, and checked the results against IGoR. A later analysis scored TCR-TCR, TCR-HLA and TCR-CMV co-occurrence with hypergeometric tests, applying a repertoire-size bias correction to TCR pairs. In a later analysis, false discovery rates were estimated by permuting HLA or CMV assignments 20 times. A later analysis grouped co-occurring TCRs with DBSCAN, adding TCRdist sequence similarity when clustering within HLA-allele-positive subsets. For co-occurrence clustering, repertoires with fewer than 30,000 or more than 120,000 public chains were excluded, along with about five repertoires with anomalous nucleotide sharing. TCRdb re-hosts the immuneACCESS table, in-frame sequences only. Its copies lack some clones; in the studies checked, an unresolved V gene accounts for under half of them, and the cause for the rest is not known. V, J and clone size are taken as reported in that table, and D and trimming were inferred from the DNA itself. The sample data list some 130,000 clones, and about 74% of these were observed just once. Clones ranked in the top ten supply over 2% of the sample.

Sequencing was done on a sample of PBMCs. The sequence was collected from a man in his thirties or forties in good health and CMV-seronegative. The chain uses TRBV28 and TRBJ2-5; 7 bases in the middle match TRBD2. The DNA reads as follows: TGTGCCAGCAGATTGGGGGGGGAGACCCAGTACTTC. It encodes CASRLGGETQYF.